These 20 T cell receptor beta chains originate from one sample sequenced in a study of cytomegalovirus exposure and HLA in healthy donors. The PCR used 60 Vbeta and 13 Jbeta primers. This table comes from immunoSEQ multiplex PCR, and its TCRdb copy is limited to in-frame clones, with some not included. The table lists about 130,000 clones, about 70% of them singletons. The sequenced sample was PBMCs. The receptors were sampled from a male donor in good health and CMV-seronegative.

V gene TRBV30 combines with J gene TRBJ2-7; D remains unclear. Germline CDR1 and CDR2: GTSNPN and SVGIG (reference sequence). V gave up 0 bases and J gave up 5 bases, with 11 bases separating them. CDR3 length equals 13 residues. The DNA of the CDR3 is TGTGCCTGGAGTGTACTCGGGTACAACGAGCAGTACTTC. Amino acids: CAWSVLGYNEQYF.

This clone was seen a single time. V is TRBV5-8 and J is TRBJ1-5; D is ambiguous. The V and J ends lost 3 bases and 5 bases respectively, with 18 bases between them. CDR1 is SGHTS and CDR2 is YDEGEE in the germline V gene. The CDR3 runs to 16 residues. The CDR3 bases are TGTGCCAGCAGCTCCCTCGGAGAATGGGTCCATCAGCCCCAGCATTTT. Its protein is CASSSLGEWVHQPQHF.

This chain connects TRBV18 to TRBJ1-4; the D is unclear. The CDR3 length is 14 residues. The germline V gene encodes CDR1 KGHSH and CDR2 LQKENI. V lost 1 base to trimming and J lost 5 bases, with 8 bases between them. The CDR3 region is CASSPRNRNEKLFF. The DNA of the CDR3 is TGTGCCAGCTCACCACGCAACAGAAATGAAAAACTGTTTTTT.

This chain uses TRBV5-6 with TRBJ2-7; 7 bases are shared with TRBD1. This CDR3 region has 14 residues. Trimming removed 4 bases from V and 0 bases from J; junction bases left unmatched: 4. The germline V gene encodes CDR1 SGHDT and CDR2 YYEEEE. CDR3 in DNA: TGTGCCAGCAGCACGACAGGGCCCTCCTACGAGCAGTACTTC. It encodes CASSTTGPSYEQYF.

The V call is TRBV4-1, the J call TRBJ1-3; 11 nucleotides agree with TRBD1. The CDR3 totals 19 residues. Germline loops: CDR1 MGHRA, CDR2 YSYEKL. The V and J ends lost 4 bases and 0 bases, in that order; junction bases with no gene match: 11. CDR3 loop: CASSLHPGQGGVSGNTIYF. For the CDR3, the DNA is TGCGCCAGCAGCCTGCATCCGGGACAGGGGGGAGTCTCTGGAAACACCATATATTTT.

The chain is built from TRBV27 and TRBJ1-5, with D maybe TRBD1 (6 bases). Germline assignment: CDR1 MNHEY and CDR2 SMNVEV (reference sequence). With 5 bases removed from V and 7 bases from J, the gap between germline ends came to 21 bases. The CDR3 contains 16 residues. The CDR3 DNA is TGTGCCAGCAGTCAATCTGGACCAGGGGAGTGGCAGCCCCAGCATTTT. Translated, it gives CASSQSGPGEWQPQHF.

This clone is a singleton in its sample. The V call is TRBV6-5, the J call TRBJ2-1; TRBD1 might be the D (6 bases). Germline-derived CDR1 and CDR2 are MNHEY and SVGAGI. The CDR3 loop spans 11 amino acids. Trimming pared 7 bases from V and 15 bases from J, leaving 16 bases between. The CDR3 DNA is TGTGCCAGCATGGGGGCCGGCTCGCTGTTCTTC. Its protein is CASMGAGSLFF.

This rearrangement joins TRBV27 to TRBJ1-1; TRBD1 agrees at 8 bases. This CDR3 spans 17 amino acids. Unmatched junction bases numbered 15, after V lost 5 bases and J lost 4 bases. Germline lookup yields CDR1 MNHEY and CDR2 SMNVEV (reference sequence). CDR3 nucleotide sequence: TGTGCCAGCAGTAGTATCAGGACAGGGTTTGTGTCCACTGAAGCTTTCTTT. Amino acids: CASSSIRTGFVSTEAFF.

The V call is TRBV28, the J call TRBJ1-2; the D is unclear. CDR1 is MDHEN, CDR2 SYDVKM, per germline. The CDR3 extends over 13 amino acids. The V end was cut by 6 bases, the J end by 4 bases, with 12 bases between. CDR3 nucleotides: TGTGCCAGCAGCCACCCAGGCCTCTATGGCTACACCTTC. Translating it yields CASSHPGLYGYTF.

This chain links TRBV7-2 with TRBJ1-5; 7 bases map to TRBD1. Germline CDR1 reads SGHTA; CDR2 reads FQGNSA. The ends lost 0 bases at V and 6 bases at J; junction bases unmatched: 5. CDR3 size: 15 residues. This CDR3 is CASSLAGTATQPQHF. As DNA, the CDR3 is TGTGCCAGCAGCTTAGCCGGGACAGCAACTCAGCCCCAGCATTTT. Based on the CDR3 plus reference TRBV7-2 and TRBJ1-5, the full variable domain is GAGVSQSPSNKVTEKGKDVELRCDPISGHTALYWYRQSLGQGLEFLIYFQGNSAPDKSGLPSDRFSAERTGGSVSTLTIQRTQQEDSAVYLCASSLAGTATQPQHFGDGTRLSIL.

This clone was seen just once. The chain links TRBV19 to TRBJ2-1; the match to TRBD2 covers 10 bases. V trimming: 6 bases; J trimming: 7 bases; junction bases outside the gene matches: 12. Germline V gives CDR1 LNHDA, CDR2 SQIVND (reference sequence). The CDR3 sequence is 16 residues long. The CDR3 region is CASSPPLAGVRNEQFF. The DNA for the CDR3 is TGTGCCAGTAGCCCCCCTCTAGCGGGAGTAAGAAATGAGCAGTTCTTC.

The chain has TRBV6-5 and TRBJ1-1; D possibly corresponds to TRBD1 (5 bases). V was clipped by 6 bases and J by 1 base, with 12 bases between them. Germline lookup yields CDR1 MNHEY and CDR2 SVGAGI. The CDR3 has 14 amino acids. This CDR3 is CASSLDSANTEAFF. The CDR3 DNA is TGTGCCAGCAGCCTCGACAGCGCGAACACTGAAGCTTTCTTT.

This clone has a handful of counts. V usage is TRBV10-2 and J usage is TRBJ2-7; 13 nucleotides align to TRBD2. Germline V gives CDR1 WSHSY, CDR2 SAAADI. After removal of 6 bases from V and 6 bases from J, the junction contained 5 bases not matched to a gene. This CDR3 has 14 amino acids. CDR3 bases: TGCGCCAGCAGGAGGACTAGCGGGAGTCCCGAGCAGTACTTC. As protein: CASRRTSGSPEQYF.

The rearrangement uses TRBV9 and TRBJ2-3, with 7 bases matching TRBD2. Trimming took 0 bases from V and 6 from J; bases not matched to a gene: 4. The length of the CDR3 is 14 residues. The germline V gene encodes CDR1 SGDLS and CDR2 YYNGEE. This CDR3 is CASSVDGGLDTQYF. Here the CDR3 DNA reads TGTGCCAGCAGCGTAGACGGGGGGTTGGATACGCAGTATTTT.

The chain employs TRBV28 and TRBJ2-3; TRBD2 agrees at 8 bases. The CDR3 has 15 residues. The J segment lost 5 bases and the V segment lost 4 bases, leaving 8 bases of the junction unmatched. Germline V gene sequence: CDR1 MDHEN, CDR2 SYDVKM. The CDR3 coding sequence is TGTGCCAGCAGTTCCCCGGGACTAGGAGAAGATACGCAGTATTTT. It encodes CASSSPGLGEDTQYF.

The CDR3 sequence: CASSLGTSGRAYDEQFF. In DNA, the CDR3 is TGTGCCAGCAGCTTAGGAACAAGCGGGAGGGCTTATGATGAGCAGTTCTTC. This rearrangement joins TRBV7-6 to TRBJ2-1, with 10 bases fitting TRBD2. Germline V lookup: CDR1 SGHVS, CDR2 FNYEAQ. This CDR3 has 17 amino acids. Losses at the gene ends were 1 base for V and 8 bases for J; bases not matched to a gene: 11.

The genes are TRBV7-8 and TRBJ1-6; D is unclear. The V end was cut by 4 bases, the J end by 7 bases, with 14 bases between. This CDR3 contains 15 residues. Germline CDR1 SGHVS, CDR2 FQNEAQ. In nucleotides, the CDR3 is TGTGCCAGCAGCTCGAGGCGGGTACCAAATTCACCCCTCCACTTT. Amino acids: CASSSRRVPNSPLHF.

This chain links TRBV4-2 with TRBJ2-5; TRBD2 agrees at 15 bases. CDR3 length equals 20 residues. Looked up from germline, CDR1 is LGHNA and CDR2 is YNFKEQ. Trimming took 4 bases from V and 1 from J; bases not matched to a gene: 13. In DNA form, the CDR3 reads TGTGCCAGCAGCCGGGACCTGAACGGGGGACTAGCGGGAGGCCAAGAGACCCAGTACTTC. This codes for CASSRDLNGGLAGGQETQYF.

This clone was counted a few times. V is TRBV30 and J is TRBJ1-2; D is ambiguous. From germline, CDR1 is GTSNPN and CDR2 SVGIG (reference sequence). This CDR3 contains 13 residues. The V and J ends lost 0 bases and 6 bases respectively, with 11 bases between them. Written as DNA, the CDR3 is TGTGCCTGGAGTGTAGGTACAGTCAATGGCTACACCTTC. As protein: CAWSVGTVNGYTF. The full variable domain, rest sourced from reference TRBV30 and TRBJ1-2, is SQTIHQWPATLVQPVGSPLSLECTVEGTSNPNLYWYRQAAGRGLQLLFYSVGIGQISSEVPQNLSASRPQDRQFILSSKKLLLSDSGFYLCAWSVGTVNGYTFGSGTRLTVV.

The rearrangement joins TRBV9 to TRBJ2-7, with 7 bases aligning to TRBD2. Germline CDR1 and CDR2: SGDLS and YYNGEE. V was clipped by 2 bases and J by 5 bases; unmatched bases: 10. CDR3 length: 15 amino acids. CDR3 amino acids: CASSVSGASPHEQYF. CDR3 DNA sequence: TGTGCCAGCAGCGTGAGCGGGGCCTCTCCTCACGAGCAGTACTTC. The full variable domain, rest sourced from reference TRBV9 and TRBJ2-7, is DSGVTQTPKHLITATGQRVTLRCSPRSGDLSVYWYQQSLDQGLQFLIQYYNGEERAKGNILERFSAQQFPDLHSELNLSSLELGDSALYFCASSVSGASPHEQYFGPGTRLTVT.